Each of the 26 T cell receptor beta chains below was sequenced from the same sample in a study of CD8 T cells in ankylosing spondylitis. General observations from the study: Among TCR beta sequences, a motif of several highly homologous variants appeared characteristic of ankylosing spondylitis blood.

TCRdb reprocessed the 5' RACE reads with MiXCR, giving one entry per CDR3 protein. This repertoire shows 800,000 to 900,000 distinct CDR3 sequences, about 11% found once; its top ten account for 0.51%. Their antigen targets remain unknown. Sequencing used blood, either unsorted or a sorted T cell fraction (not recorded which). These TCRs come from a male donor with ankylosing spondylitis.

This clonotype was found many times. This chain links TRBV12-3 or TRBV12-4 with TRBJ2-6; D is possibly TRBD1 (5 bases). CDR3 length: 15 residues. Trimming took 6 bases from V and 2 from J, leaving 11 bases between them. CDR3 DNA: TGTGCCAGCAGCTTAAGGGGCGCTGGGGCCAACGTCCTGACTTTC. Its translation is CASSLRGAGANVLTF.

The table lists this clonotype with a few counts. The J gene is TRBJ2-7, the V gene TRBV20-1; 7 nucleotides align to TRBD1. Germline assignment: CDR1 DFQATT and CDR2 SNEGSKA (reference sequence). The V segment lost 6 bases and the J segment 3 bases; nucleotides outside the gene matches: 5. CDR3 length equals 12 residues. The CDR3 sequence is CSAGQVDYEQYF. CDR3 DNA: TGCAGTGCAGGACAGGTAGACTACGAGCAGTACTTC.

DNA for the CDR3: TGTGCCAGCAGCTCATCCTATACAGTAGACCGGTACTTC. Protein: CASSSSYTVDRYF. The genes are TRBV7-9 and TRBJ2-7; D unclear. Trimming left V 4 bases short and J 12 bases short, with 19 bases between. CDR3 size: 13 residues. The V gene's germline CDR1 is SEHNR and CDR2 FQNEAQ (reference sequence).

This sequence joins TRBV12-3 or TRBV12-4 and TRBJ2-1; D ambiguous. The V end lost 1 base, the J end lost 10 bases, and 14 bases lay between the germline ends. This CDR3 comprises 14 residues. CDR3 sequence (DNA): TGTGCCAGCAGTTTAGGCACCCTGCGCGGAGAGCAGTTCTTC. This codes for CASSLGTLRGEQFF.

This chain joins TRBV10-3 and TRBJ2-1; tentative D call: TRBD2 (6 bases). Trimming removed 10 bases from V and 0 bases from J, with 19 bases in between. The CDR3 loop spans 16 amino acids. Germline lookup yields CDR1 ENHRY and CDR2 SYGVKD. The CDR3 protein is CASKRIGGASYNEQFF. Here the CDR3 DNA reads TGTGCCAGCAAGCGCATCGGGGGAGCCTCCTACAATGAGCAGTTCTTC.

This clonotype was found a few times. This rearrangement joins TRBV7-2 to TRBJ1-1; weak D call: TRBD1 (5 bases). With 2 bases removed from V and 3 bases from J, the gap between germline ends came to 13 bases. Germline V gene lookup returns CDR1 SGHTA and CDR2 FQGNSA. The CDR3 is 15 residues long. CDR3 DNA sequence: TGTGCCAGCAGCTTAAATCCAGGGCTCGACACTGAAGCTTTCTTT. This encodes CASSLNPGLDTEAFF.

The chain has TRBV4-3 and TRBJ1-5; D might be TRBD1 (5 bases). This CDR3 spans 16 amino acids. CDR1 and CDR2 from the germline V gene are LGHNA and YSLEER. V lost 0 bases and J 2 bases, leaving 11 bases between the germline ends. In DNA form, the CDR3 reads TGCGCCAGCAGCCAAGACGGGGCTTCGTGCAATCAGCCCCAGCATTTT. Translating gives CASSQDGASCNQPQHF.

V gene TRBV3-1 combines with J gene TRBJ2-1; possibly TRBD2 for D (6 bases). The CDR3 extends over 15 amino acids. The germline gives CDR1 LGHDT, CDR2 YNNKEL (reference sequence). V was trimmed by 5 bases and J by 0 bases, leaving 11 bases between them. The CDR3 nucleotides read TGTGCCAGCAGCAGGGACTTGAGCTCCTACAATGAGCAGTTCTTC. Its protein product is CASSRDLSSYNEQFF.

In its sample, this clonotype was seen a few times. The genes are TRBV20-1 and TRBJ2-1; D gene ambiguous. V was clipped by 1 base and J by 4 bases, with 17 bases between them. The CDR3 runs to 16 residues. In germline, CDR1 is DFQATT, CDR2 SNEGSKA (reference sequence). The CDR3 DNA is TGCAGTGCTAGAGGTCGTGGCGGTCCTATTTACAATGAGCAGTTCTTC. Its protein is CSARGRGGPIYNEQFF.

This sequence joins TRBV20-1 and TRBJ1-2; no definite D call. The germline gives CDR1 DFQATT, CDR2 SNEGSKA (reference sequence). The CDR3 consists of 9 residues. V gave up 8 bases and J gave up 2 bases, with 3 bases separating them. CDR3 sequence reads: CSPNYGYTF. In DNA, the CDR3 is TGCAGTCCGAACTATGGCTACACCTTC.

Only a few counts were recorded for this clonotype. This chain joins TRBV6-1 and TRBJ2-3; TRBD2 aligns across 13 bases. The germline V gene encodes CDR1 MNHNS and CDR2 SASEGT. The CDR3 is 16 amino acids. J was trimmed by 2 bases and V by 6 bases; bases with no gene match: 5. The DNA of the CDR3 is TGTGCCAGCAGGACGACTAGCGGGGGGAACACAGATACGCAGTATTTT. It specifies CASRTTSGGNTDTQYF.

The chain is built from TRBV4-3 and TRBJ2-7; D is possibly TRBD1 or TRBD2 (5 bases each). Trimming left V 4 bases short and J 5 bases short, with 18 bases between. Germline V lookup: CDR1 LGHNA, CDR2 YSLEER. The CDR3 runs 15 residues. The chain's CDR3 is CASSPSVRGAHEQYF. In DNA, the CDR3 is TGCGCCAGCAGCCCCTCGGTGAGGGGAGCCCACGAGCAGTACTTC.

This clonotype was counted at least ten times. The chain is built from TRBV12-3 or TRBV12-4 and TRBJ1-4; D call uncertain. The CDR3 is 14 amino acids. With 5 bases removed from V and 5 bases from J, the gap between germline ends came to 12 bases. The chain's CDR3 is CASSPGGRNEKLFF. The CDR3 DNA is TGTGCCAGCAGTCCAGGAGGAAGGAATGAAAAACTGTTTTTT.

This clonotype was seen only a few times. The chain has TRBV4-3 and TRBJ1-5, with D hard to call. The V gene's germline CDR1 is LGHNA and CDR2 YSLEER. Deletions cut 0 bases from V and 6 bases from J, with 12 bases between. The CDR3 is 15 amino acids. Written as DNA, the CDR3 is TGCGCCAGCAGCCAAGAAATAGGGTACGGTCAGCCCCAGCATTTT. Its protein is CASSQEIGYGQPQHF.

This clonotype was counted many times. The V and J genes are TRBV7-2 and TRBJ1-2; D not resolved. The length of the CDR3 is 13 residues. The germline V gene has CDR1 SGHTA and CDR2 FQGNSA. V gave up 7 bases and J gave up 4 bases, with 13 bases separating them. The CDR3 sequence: CASTPSWGYGYTF. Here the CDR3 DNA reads TGTGCCAGCACCCCTTCCTGGGGCTATGGCTACACCTTC.

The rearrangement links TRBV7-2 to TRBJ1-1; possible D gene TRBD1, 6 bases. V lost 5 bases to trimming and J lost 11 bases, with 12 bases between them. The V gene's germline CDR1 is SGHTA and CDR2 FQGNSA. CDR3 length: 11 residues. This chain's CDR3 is CASSTRQAAFF. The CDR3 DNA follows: TGTGCCAGCAGCACCCGACAGGCGGCTTTCTTT.

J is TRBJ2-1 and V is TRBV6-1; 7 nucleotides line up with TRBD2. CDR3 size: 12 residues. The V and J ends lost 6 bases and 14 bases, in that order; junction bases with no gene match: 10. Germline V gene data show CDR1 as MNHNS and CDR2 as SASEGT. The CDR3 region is CASSSGGGRKFF. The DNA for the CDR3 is TGTGCCAGCAGCTCTGGGGGGGGGAGAAAGTTCTTC.

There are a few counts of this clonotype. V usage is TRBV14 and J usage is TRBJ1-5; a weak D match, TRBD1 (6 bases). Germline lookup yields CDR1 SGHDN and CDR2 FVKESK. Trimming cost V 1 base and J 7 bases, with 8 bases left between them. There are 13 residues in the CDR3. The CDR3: CASSQVGGQPQHF. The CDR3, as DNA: TGTGCCAGCAGCCAAGTAGGGGGACAGCCCCAGCATTTT.

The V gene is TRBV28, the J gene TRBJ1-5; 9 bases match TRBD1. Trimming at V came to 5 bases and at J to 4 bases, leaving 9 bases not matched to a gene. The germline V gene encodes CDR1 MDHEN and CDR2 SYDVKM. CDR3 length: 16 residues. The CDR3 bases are TGTGCCAGCAGTATCCTAGGGACAGGGAGGAATCAGCCCCAGCATTTT. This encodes CASSILGTGRNQPQHF.

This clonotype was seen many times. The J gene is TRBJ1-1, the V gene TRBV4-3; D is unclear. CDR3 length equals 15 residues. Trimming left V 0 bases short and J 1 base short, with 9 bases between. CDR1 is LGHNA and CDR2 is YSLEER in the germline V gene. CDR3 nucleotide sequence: TGCGCCAGCAGCCAAGACTCTCGGGGGAACACTGAAGCTTTCTTT. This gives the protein CASSQDSRGNTEAFF.

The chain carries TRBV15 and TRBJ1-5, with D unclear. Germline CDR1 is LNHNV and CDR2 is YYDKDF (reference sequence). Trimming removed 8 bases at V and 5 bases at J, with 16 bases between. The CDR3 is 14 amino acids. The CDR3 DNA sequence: TGTGCCACCCTGTCCCCGCCGAGTCATCAGCCCCAGCATTTT. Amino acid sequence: CATLSPPSHQPQHF.

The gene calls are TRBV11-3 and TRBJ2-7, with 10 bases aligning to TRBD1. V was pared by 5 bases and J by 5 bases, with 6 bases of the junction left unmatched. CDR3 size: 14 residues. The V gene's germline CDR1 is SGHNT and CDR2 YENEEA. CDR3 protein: CASSPPGTGDEQYF. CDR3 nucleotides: TGTGCCAGCAGCCCACCCGGGACAGGGGACGAGCAGTACTTC.

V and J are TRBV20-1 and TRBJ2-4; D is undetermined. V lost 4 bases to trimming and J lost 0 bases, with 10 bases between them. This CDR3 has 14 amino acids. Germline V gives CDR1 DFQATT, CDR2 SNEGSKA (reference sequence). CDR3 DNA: TGCAGTGCTACCGCTGTTACAGCCAAAAACATTCAGTACTTC. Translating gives CSATAVTAKNIQYF.

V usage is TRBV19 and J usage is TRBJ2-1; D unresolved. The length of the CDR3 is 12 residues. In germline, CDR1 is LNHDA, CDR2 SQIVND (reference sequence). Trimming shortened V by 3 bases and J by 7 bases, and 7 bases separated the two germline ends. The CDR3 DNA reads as TGTGCCAGTAGTATTACTTCAAATGAGCAGTTCTTC. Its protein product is CASSITSNEQFF.

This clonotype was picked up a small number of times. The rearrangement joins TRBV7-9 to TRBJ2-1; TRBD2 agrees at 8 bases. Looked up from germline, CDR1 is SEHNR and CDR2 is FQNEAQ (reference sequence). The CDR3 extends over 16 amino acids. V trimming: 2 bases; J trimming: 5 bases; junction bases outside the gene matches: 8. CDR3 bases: TGTGCCAGCAGCTTATCATACCGGGAGGGGCACAATGAGCAGTTCTTC. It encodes CASSLSYREGHNEQFF.

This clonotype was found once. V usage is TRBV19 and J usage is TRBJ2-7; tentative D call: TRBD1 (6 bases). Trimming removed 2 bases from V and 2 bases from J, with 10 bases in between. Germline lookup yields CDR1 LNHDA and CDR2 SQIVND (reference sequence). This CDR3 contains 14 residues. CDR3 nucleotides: TGTGCCAGTAGTATAAGGGGACAAACCTACGAGCAGTACTTC. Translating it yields CASSIRGQTYEQYF.